The TCR beta chain described here comes from a study of blood T cells in healthy people across ages. The length of the CDR3 is 17 residues. The germline V and J ends were trimmed by 2 bases and 4 bases, with 20 bases remaining between them. Per the germline V gene, CDR1 is MNHEY and CDR2 is SMNVEV (reference sequence). In regard to this clonotype: Its antigen is currently unknown.

Together with a sample-barcoded 5' primer, a J-beta primer mix was included in a second PCR lasting about 6 to 12 cycles. TCRdb recomputed calls from the 5' RACE reads with MiXCR, one row per CDR3 protein. The table includes about 800,000 distinct CDR3 sequences, less than 60% detected once. Whole-study findings and limits: It was found that TCR beta diversity correlated strongly with the percentage of naive T cells. For the donors, CMV status was unknown and possibly confounded expanded clonotype changes. Significant beta diversity loss was already apparent by age about 39, declining roughly linearly.

The receptor was isolated from an elderly man in good health. The source material was blood. The chain couples TRBV27 to TRBJ2-5; tentatively, D is TRBD2 (5 bases). CDR3: CASSLASVGVGGETQYF. The CDR3 nucleotides are TGTGCCAGCAGTTTAGCCAGTGTCGGGGTAGGAGGAGAGACCCAGTACTTC.